This entry features one T cell receptor beta chain sequence. Its antigen remains unknown. The sample comes from a study of cytomegalovirus exposure and HLA in healthy donors. Study-wide findings and caveats: With DRB1 most and HLA-C fewest, TCR association rates differed between HLA loci in a later analysis. Earlier results showed most TCR beta V segments being productive about 87% or about 30% of the time. Sequencing depth across donors, presence/absence analyses assumed, was roughly uniform. Available immune exposure information covered CMV serostatus only.

Germline V gene data show CDR1 as MGHRA and CDR2 as YSYEKL. The CDR3 covers 12 residues. V gave up 4 bases and J gave up 1 base, with 4 bases separating them. It was with 60 Vbeta and 13 Jbeta primers that the PCR ran. Assay used: immunoSEQ multiplex PCR; TCRdb lists only in-frame clones, some missing. The sample carries 90,000 to 100,000 clones, 55% to 75% recorded once. The J gene is TRBJ1-1, the V gene TRBV4-1; D remains ambiguous. The clonotype was recovered from a man in his forties or fifties in good health and CMV-seronegative. The material sequenced was PBMCs. This CDR3 reads CASSLKNTEAFF. As DNA, the CDR3 is TGCGCCAGCAGCCTTAAGAACACTGAAGCTTTCTTT.